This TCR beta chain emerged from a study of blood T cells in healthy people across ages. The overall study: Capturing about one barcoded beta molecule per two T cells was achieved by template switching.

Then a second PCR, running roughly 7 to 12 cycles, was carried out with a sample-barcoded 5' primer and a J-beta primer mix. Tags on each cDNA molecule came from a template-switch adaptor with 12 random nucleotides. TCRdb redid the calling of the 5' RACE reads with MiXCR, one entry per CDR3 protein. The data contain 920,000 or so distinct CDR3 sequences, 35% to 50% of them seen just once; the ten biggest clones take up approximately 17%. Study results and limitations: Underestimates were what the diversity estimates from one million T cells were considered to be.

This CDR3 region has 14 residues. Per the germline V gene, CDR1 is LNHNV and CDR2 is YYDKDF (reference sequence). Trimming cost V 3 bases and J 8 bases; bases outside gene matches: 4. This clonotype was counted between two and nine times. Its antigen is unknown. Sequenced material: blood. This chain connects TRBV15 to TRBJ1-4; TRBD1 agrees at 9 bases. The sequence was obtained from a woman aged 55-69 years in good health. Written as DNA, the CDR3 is TGTGCCACCAGCAGGGACAGGGGCGGAGAAAAACTGTTTTTT. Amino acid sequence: CATSRDRGGEKLFF.